The T cell receptor beta chain described here comes from a study of CD8+ T cells in alopecia areata (dated by TCRdb to the late 2010s). The study in broad terms: Treated patients were enrolled in an open-label pilot trial of oral tofacitinib, 5 to 10 mg twice daily, for moderate-to-severe alopecia areata. Tofacitinib was given for 6 to 18 months, followed by 6 months of follow-up off drug to assess delayed response and recurrence. To study T cell clonal expansion in alopecia areata, the researchers applied high-throughput TCRbeta sequencing to both the C3H/HeJ mouse model and human patients. On the human side, TCRbeta sequencing was run on scalp tissue and on sorted CD4+ and CD8+ peripheral blood T cells from healthy controls and from alopecia areata patients with either patchy or totalis/universalis disease. Patients on tofacitinib were biopsied at baseline and after 4 and 24 weeks of treatment, and several of the patients also had a later scalp biopsy. Scalp clonality was compared across normal scalp (n=4), patchy alopecia areata scalp (n=8), and alopecia totalis/universalis scalp (n=8). RNA came from the PAXgene miRNA kit for fixed scalp, the miRNeasy kit for PBMCs, and the RNeasy kit for mouse skin. immunoSEQ multiplex PCR using 35 Vbeta forward primers and 13 Jbeta reverse primers was used to amplify TCRbeta CDR3 regions. Points the paper makes about the study in general: Lesional scalp, especially in alopecia totalis/universalis, showed higher clonality and more expanded CD8+ clones than normal scalp, suggesting antigenic drive. Resident alphabeta T cells in normal human skin are also sequenced, complicating scalp TCR repertoire analysis, unlike mouse skin dominated by gammadelta T cells. Compared with mice, TCR sequences shared between patients were less clear, possibly partly because of HLA diversity across the patient population.

What the time point label conveys for this sample: baseline before oral tofacitinib. Lesional scalp punch biopsies and peripheral blood were obtained from alopecia areata patients. PBMCs were separated by density centrifugation and stained for CD3, CD4 and CD8, after which CD4+ and CD8+ T cells were sorted on a FACSAria. As concerns this clone: Its antigen specificity is not known. Base qualities are not recorded, but no much larger clone differs from it by a single base.

Receptor amplification or capture employed the immunoSEQ multiplex PCR assay. For TCR sequencing, RNA was extracted from every sample and reverse transcribed into cDNA to serve as template. First-strand cDNA was synthesized using SuperScript III with a 2:1 mix of oligo-dT and random hexamers. Amplification bias was assessed with a synthetic immune receptor repertoire, and residual bias was removed computationally. From the authors' description of their analysis: Raw reads were preprocessed to remove errors, and CDR3 was defined by IMGT conventions from the conserved cysteine to phenylalanine. Clonality was calculated as 1 minus Shannon entropy normalized by log2 of the number of productive unique TCRs. Whether each scalp clone was CD4 or CD8 was inferred by checking scalp TCRbeta sequences against the CD4 and CD8 repertoires from sorted blood. Drawn from immuneACCESS, this table holds only the in-frame rearrangements with V and J called that TCRdb kept. Clones are partly lost; checked studies trace under half to an unresolved V gene and leave the rest unexplained. The V and J calls and clone size come from that table; D and trimming were worked out from the DNA. This sample gives 110,000 to 150,000 clones in total; roughly 61% of them show up just once. The ten largest account for roughly 6.7% of the sample.

Specimen: CD4+ T cells sorted from blood, collected at week 0. The clonotype was recovered from a human donor with alopecia areata.

The CDR3 here reads CASRASTRSTDTQYF. The DNA is as follows: TGTGCCAGCAGGGCTTCGACACGGTCCACAGATACGCAGTATTTT. Rearrangement joined TRBV2 to TRBJ2-3; there is no confident call for the D gene. Looking up the germline V gene yields CDR1 SNHLY and CDR2 FYNNEI. Cut back by 6 bases and 2 bases, the V and J ends lie 15 bases apart. The cysteine opens and the phenylalanine closes a CDR3 of 15 amino acids. Only the CDR3 DNA stays, 45 bases, in frame from base 1.